The 13 T cell receptor beta chains in this list originate from one sample, sequenced in a study of cytomegalovirus exposure and HLA in healthy donors. The PCR was carried out with 60 Vbeta primers and 13 Jbeta primers. Sequencing used immunoSEQ multiplex PCR; TCRdb keeps in-frame clones, though not all of them. The sample table includes roughly 100,000 clones. Specimen: PBMCs. These receptors were collected from a man aged 35 to 55 in good health and CMV-seronegative.

The chain is built from TRBV30 and TRBJ2-7, with 12 bases matching TRBD2. V dropped 3 bases and J dropped 6; count of bases not matched to a gene: 9. CDR1 is GTSNPN and CDR2 is SVGIG in the germline V gene (reference sequence). The CDR3 runs 15 residues. The CDR3 DNA is TGTGCCTGGAGCGCCTCTAGCGGGAGGGCCCTCGAGCAGTACTTC. This translates into CAWSASSGRALEQYF.

The genes are TRBV5-1 and TRBJ2-2; TRBD1 agrees at 8 bases. V dropped 0 bases and J dropped 5; count of bases not matched to a gene: 9. The V gene's germline CDR1 is SGHRS and CDR2 YFSETQ. CDR3 size: 17 residues. The CDR3 reads CASSLARQGLGTGELFF. In DNA form, the CDR3 reads TGCGCCAGCAGCTTGGCTCGACAGGGGTTGGGGACCGGGGAGCTGTTTTTT.

This chain connects TRBV27 to TRBJ2-1; 7 bases match TRBD1. The junction had 8 bases not matched to a gene; V was cut back by 2 bases and J by 4 bases. The germline gives CDR1 MNHEY, CDR2 SMNVEV (reference sequence). The CDR3 runs to 16 residues. The CDR3 DNA follows: TGTGCCAGCAGTTTAATTAGTGCCAGGGGGTACAATGAGCAGTTCTTC. Its translation is CASSLISARGYNEQFF.

The chain recombines TRBV4-1 with TRBJ1-2, with unresolved D. Trimming removed 4 bases at V and 7 bases at J, with 22 bases between. There are 16 residues in the CDR3. CDR1 and CDR2 (germline): MGHRA, YSYEKL. The CDR3: CASSRPNPAESGGYTF. The CDR3 DNA is TGCGCCAGCAGCCGACCCAACCCGGCAGAGTCGGGTGGCTACACCTTC.

V usage is TRBV6-5 and J usage is TRBJ2-4, with D possibly matching TRBD2 (7 bases). Germline values: CDR1 MNHEY, CDR2 SVGAGI. This CDR3 spans 15 amino acids. The V end lost 8 bases, the J end lost 1 base, and 15 bases lay between the germline ends. In DNA, the CDR3 is TGTGCCAGCGCGGTTAAGGGGGGGGCCAAAAACATTCAGTACTTC. It translates to CASAVKGGAKNIQYF.

The CDR3 region is CASSKRQGFDTGELFF. The DNA for the CDR3 is TGTGCCAGCAGCAAAAGACAGGGTTTCGACACCGGGGAGCTGTTTTTT. This chain joins TRBV7-6 and TRBJ2-2; 7 nucleotides line up with TRBD1. The CDR3 contains 16 residues. CDR1 is SGHVS and CDR2 is FNYEAQ in the germline V gene. Unmatched junction bases numbered 9, after V lost 5 bases and J lost 3 bases.

This chain connects TRBV4-2 to TRBJ1-2, with D maybe TRBD1 (5 bases). V dropped 0 bases and J dropped 8 bases, with 22 bases sitting between them. The CDR3 extends over 17 amino acids. CDR1 is LGHNA and CDR2 is YNFKEQ in the germline V gene. The CDR3 is CASSQDEIGQGTMGYTF. The CDR3 DNA reads TGTGCCAGCAGCCAAGATGAAATTGGTCAGGGTACTATGGGCTACACCTTC.

The chain couples TRBV6-1 to TRBJ2-1; D perhaps matches TRBD2 (6 bases). The CDR3 sequence is 14 residues long. CDR1 and CDR2 (germline): MNHNS, SASEGT. The CDR3 DNA reads TGTGTCGCTAGAGGAGGGCAGCCGAGCAATGAGCAGTTCTTC. This codes for CVARGGQPSNEQFF.

The chain recombines TRBV7-6 with TRBJ2-4, with a possible D match to TRBD1 (7 bases). The CDR3 consists of 14 residues. The germline V gene encodes CDR1 SGHVS and CDR2 FNYEAQ. Deletions cut 5 bases from V and 8 bases from J, with 16 bases between. The CDR3 sequence: CASSEGQPGDIQYF. As DNA, the CDR3 is TGTGCCAGCAGCGAGGGACAGCCGGGGGACATTCAGTACTTC.

The chain recombines TRBV2 with TRBJ1-3; D call uncertain. Trimming cost V 3 bases and J 8 bases, with 11 bases left between them. Germline V CDR1 and CDR2: SNHLY, FYNNEI. The CDR3 runs to 13 residues. For the CDR3, the DNA is TGTGCCAGCAGTGATTCCACTTTAGACACCATATATTTT. Its translation is CASSDSTLDTIYF.

This chain connects TRBV18 to TRBJ2-5; no firm D call. The closer fit of TRBJ2-7 to the DNA end suggests the J call may be wrong. There are 17 residues in the CDR3. The germline gives CDR1 KGHSH, CDR2 LQKENI. CDR3 sequence reads: CASSPPGNSQSSYEQYF. The CDR3 nucleotides are TGTGCCAGCTCACCACCCGGTAACAGCCAGAGCTCCTACGAGCAGTACTTC.

The chain employs TRBV28 and TRBJ1-1; 7 bases match TRBD1. The CDR3 is made up of 15 amino acids. Germline CDR1 and CDR2: MDHEN and SYDVKM. Losses at the gene ends were 4 bases for V and 5 bases for J; bases not matched to a gene: 10. CDR3 residues: CASSSRQGRGTEAFF. The CDR3, as DNA: TGTGCCAGCAGTTCGAGACAGGGCAGGGGGACTGAAGCTTTCTTT.

This chain connects TRBV5-1 to TRBJ2-1, with 12 bases fitting TRBD1. Germline-derived CDR1 and CDR2 are SGHRS and YFSETQ. CDR3 size: 14 residues. The J segment lost 8 bases and the V segment lost 4 bases, leaving 4 bases of the junction unmatched. The CDR3 nucleotides read TGCGCCAGCAGCAAGGGACAGGGGGCCGATGAGCAGTTCTTC. Residues: CASSKGQGADEQFF. Full variable domain (rest looked up from reference TRBV5-1 and TRBJ2-1): KAGVTQTPRYLIKTRGQQVTLSCSPISGHRSVSWYQQTPGQGLQFLFEYFSETQRNKGNFPGRFSGRQFSNSRSEMNVSTLELGDSALYLCASSKGQGADEQFFGPGTRLTVL.